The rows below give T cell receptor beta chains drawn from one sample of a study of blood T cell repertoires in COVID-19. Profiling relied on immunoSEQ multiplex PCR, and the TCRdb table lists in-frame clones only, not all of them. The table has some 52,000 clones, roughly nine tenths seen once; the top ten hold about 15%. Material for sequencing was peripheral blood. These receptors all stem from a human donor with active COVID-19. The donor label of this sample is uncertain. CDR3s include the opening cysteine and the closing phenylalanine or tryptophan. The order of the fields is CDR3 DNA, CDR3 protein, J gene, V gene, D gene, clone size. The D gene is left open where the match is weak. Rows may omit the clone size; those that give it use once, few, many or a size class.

DNA: TGTGCCAGCAGCCAACTCTGGACAGGGAGGTCCGAGCAGTACTTC
CDR3: CASSQLWTGRSEQYF
J: TRBJ2-7
V: TRBV4-2
D: TRBD1
size: few

DNA: TGTGCTAGCAGCTTTCGGCTCGGTGGAGGGCAGTACTTC
CDR3: CASSFRLGGGQYF
J: TRBJ2-7
V: TRBV7-7
D: .
size: .

DNA: TGTGCCAGCAGCGTTAACAGGGGTAATTCACCCCTCCACTTT
CDR3: CASSVNRGNSPLHF
J: TRBJ1-6
V: TRBV5-4
D: TRBD1
size: .

DNA: TGTGCCAGTAGTAGTCGCAGGGGCAATCAGCCCCAGCATTTT
CDR3: CASSSRRGNQPQHF
J: TRBJ1-5
V: TRBV19
D: .
size: .

DNA: TGTGCCAGCAGCTACGGACTAGCGGGGAAGTCAGATACGCAGTATTTT
CDR3: CASSYGLAGKSDTQYF
J: TRBJ2-3
V: TRBV11-3
D: TRBD2
size: once

DNA: TGTGCCAGCAGCTTAGGAATAGGCGGACTCAATTACGAGCAGTACTTC
CDR3: CASSLGIGGLNYEQYF
J: TRBJ2-7
V: TRBV11-2
D: .
size: once

DNA: TGTGCCAGCCGGAGTCCAGGACTAGCGGCGTCCTACGAGCAGTACTTC
CDR3: CASRSPGLAASYEQYF
J: TRBJ2-7
V: TRBV6-6
D: TRBD2
size: .

DNA: TGTGCCAGCGACAGGGGGTATATGGCACCCCTCCACTTT
CDR3: CASDRGYMAPLHF
J: TRBJ1-6
V: TRBV2
D: TRBD1
size: .

DNA: TGTGCCAGCAGCTTAAGGGCTAGCGGGGGGATAAACAATGAGCAGTTCTTC
CDR3: CASSLRASGGINNEQFF
J: TRBJ2-1
V: TRBV7-3
D: TRBD2
size: .

DNA: TGTGCCACCTATTTGAACACTGAAGCTTTCTTT
CDR3: CATYLNTEAFF
J: TRBJ1-1
V: TRBV2
D: .
size: once

DNA: TGTGCCAGCAGTTTTTCCAGGGGTTTGAATGAAAAACTGTTTTTT
CDR3: CASSFSRGLNEKLFF
J: TRBJ1-4
V: TRBV6-2/TRBV6-3
D: .
size: .

DNA: TGCGCCAGCAGCCCCCTTCGGGGGGAGACCCAGTACTTC
CDR3: CASSPLRGETQYF
J: TRBJ2-5
V: TRBV4-1
D: .
size: .

DNA: TGTGCCAGCAGAAGAGGACAGAAGCCCCGCACAGATACGCAGTATTTT
CDR3: CASRRGQKPRTDTQYF
J: TRBJ2-3
V: TRBV21-1
D: .
size: .

DNA: TGTGCCAGCAGCGTAGACGGTAGGGGACAGGGCTTTAGCGAGCAGTACTTC
CDR3: CASSVDGRGQGFSEQYF
J: TRBJ2-7
V: TRBV9
D: TRBD1
size: .